The 15 T cell receptor beta chains listed next were all sequenced from one sample in a study of human T cells and chemical hapten exposure. Specified time point: patch test 2, 6 weeks after DPC sensitization. The treatment is: therapeutic diphenylcyclopropenone sensitization with weekly scalp DPC. TCRdb redid the calling of the RACE reads with MiXCR, one entry per CDR3 protein. The repertoire holds a few hundred thousand distinct CDR3 sequences, with about 6.9% as singletons. The sequencing used whole blood, collected in connection with sensitization to the hapten diphenylcyclopropenone (DPC). The source of these receptors is a young woman with alopecia areata. Some clones in this sample may be carry-over from other donors' samples.

This clonotype was recorded many times. The chain carries TRBV4-2 and TRBJ1-2, with TRBD1 matching 9 bases. The J segment lost 2 bases and the V segment lost 0 bases, leaving 4 bases of the junction unmatched. The CDR3 has 16 residues. Germline CDR1 and CDR2: LGHNA and YNFKEQ. The CDR3 sequence: CASSQESTGGNYGYTF. The CDR3 coding sequence is TGTGCCAGCAGCCAAGAGAGCACAGGGGGCAACTATGGCTACACCTTC.

The chain couples TRBV6-6 to TRBJ2-1, with D unclear. The V end was cut by 4 bases, the J end by 6 bases, with 13 bases between. In germline, CDR1 is MNHNY, CDR2 SVGAGI (reference sequence). There are 14 residues in the CDR3. In DNA, the CDR3 is TGTGCCAGCAGTTCCGACTCGACCTTCAATGAGCAGTTCTTC. This encodes CASSSDSTFNEQFF.

The table lists this clonotype with a few counts. The chain employs TRBV24-1 and TRBJ1-3; D is unresolved. Per the germline V gene, CDR1 is KGHDR and CDR2 is SFDVKD. This CDR3 has 12 amino acids. Trimming removed 4 bases at V and 1 base at J, with 1 base between. The CDR3 DNA reads TGTGCCACCAGTGAGTCTGGAAACACCATATATTTT. Translated, it gives CATSESGNTIYF.

A few counts support this clonotype. V is TRBV5-1 and J is TRBJ2-7, with 8 bases lining up with TRBD1. V lost 4 bases, J lost 2 bases, and 11 bases stayed unmatched. Germline-derived CDR1 and CDR2 are SGHRS and YFSETQ. This CDR3 is 16 amino acids long. CDR3 in amino acids: CASSLQSGTGPYEQYF. The CDR3, as DNA: TGCGCCAGCAGCCTACAATCCGGGACAGGACCCTACGAGCAGTACTTC.

The rearrangement uses TRBV6-6 and TRBJ2-2, with D possibly TRBD2 on 7 matching bases. The CDR3 extends over 17 amino acids. V was cut by 2 bases and J by 5 bases, with 18 bases left in between. In germline, CDR1 is MNHNY, CDR2 SVGAGI (reference sequence). The CDR3 DNA is TGTGCCAGCAGTTACACTGGGCTAAGGGGGGGGACCGGGGAGCTGTTTTTT. Encoded protein: CASSYTGLRGGTGELFF.

This sequence joins TRBV7-2 and TRBJ2-5; D is unclear. The CDR3 runs 14 residues. The ends were cut back, 5 bases at V and 1 base at J, with 11 bases in the middle. Germline V gene data show CDR1 as SGHTA and CDR2 as FQGNSA. The DNA of the CDR3 is TGTGCCAGCAGCGCCCACAGACTCCAAGAGACCCAGTACTTC. Its protein product is CASSAHRLQETQYF. Full variable domain (rest looked up from reference TRBV7-2 and TRBJ2-5): GAGVSQSPSNKVTEKGKDVELRCDPISGHTALYWYRQSLGQGLEFLIYFQGNSAPDKSGLPSDRFSAERTGGSVSTLTIQRTQQEDSAVYLCASSAHRLQETQYFGPGTRLLVL.

This clonotype came up many times. The chain links TRBV12-3 or TRBV12-4 to TRBJ2-7, with D hard to call. This CDR3 comprises 13 residues. Trimming removed 5 bases from V and 0 bases from J, with 8 bases in between. CDR3 amino acids: CASSPRNSYEQYF. The CDR3 DNA sequence: TGTGCCAGCAGTCCACGAAACTCCTACGAGCAGTACTTC.

This clonotype was detected many times. The chain is built from TRBV6-2 or TRBV6-3 and TRBJ1-2; 9 bases line up with TRBD1. The CDR3 loop spans 14 amino acids. Per the germline V gene, CDR1 is MNHEY and CDR2 is SVGEGT. V shed 6 bases and J 4 bases; nucleotides not matched to a gene: 6. Written as DNA, the CDR3 is TGTGCCAGCAGACTCCCGGGACAGGGCTATGGCTACACCTTC. Its translation is CASRLPGQGYGYTF.

This clonotype was found a few times. The V gene is TRBV12-3 or TRBV12-4, the J gene TRBJ1-5; no reliable D call. The V end was cut by 0 bases, the J end by 5 bases, with 8 bases between. The CDR3 runs to 14 residues. CDR3 nucleotide sequence: TGTGCCAGCAGTTTAGCGGGTCGCGATCAGCCCCAGCATTTT. Translating gives CASSLAGRDQPQHF.

The table lists this clonotype with a few counts. The chain combines TRBV6-1 with TRBJ1-3; no firm D call. CDR1 is MNHNS and CDR2 is SASEGT in the germline V gene. CDR3 size: 13 residues. The V gene lost 11 bases and the J gene lost 2 bases, with 13 bases spanning the gap. Here the CDR3 DNA reads TGTGCCGGGTCGTTTGGGGCTGGAAACACCATATATTTT. The encoded protein is CAGSFGAGNTIYF.

This clonotype occurred a few times. The chain carries TRBV6-2 or TRBV6-3 and TRBJ2-1; TRBD1 agrees at 10 bases. Germline V gene lookup returns CDR1 MNHEY and CDR2 SVGEGT. This CDR3 comprises 15 residues. Trimming took 5 bases from V and 3 from J; bases not matched to a gene: 4. CDR3 amino acids: CASSDGQGVYNEQFF. The CDR3 DNA reads TGTGCCAGCAGTGACGGACAGGGGGTCTACAATGAGCAGTTCTTC.

This clonotype appeared a few times. The J gene is TRBJ2-7, the V gene TRBV19, with 7 bases lining up with TRBD1. CDR3 length: 15 amino acids. V was pared by 7 bases and J by 0 bases, with 9 bases of the junction left unmatched. Per germline, CDR1 LNHDA and CDR2 SQIVND (reference sequence). CDR3 region: CASTPDRSPSYEQYF. The CDR3 DNA reads TGTGCCAGTACTCCGGACAGGAGTCCCTCCTACGAGCAGTACTTC.

A few counts support this clonotype. The rearrangement uses TRBV5-1 and TRBJ2-7; a weak D match, TRBD2 (6 bases). The length of the CDR3 is 14 residues. Germline CDR1 is SGHRS and CDR2 is YFSETQ. The V end lost 0 bases, the J end lost 7 bases, and 14 bases lay between the germline ends. Here the CDR3 reads CASSLAGTFEEQYF. The CDR3 DNA sequence: TGCGCCAGCAGCTTGGCAGGGACTTTTGAAGAGCAGTACTTC.

This sequence joins TRBV18 and TRBJ2-7; 7 nucleotides agree with TRBD1. CDR1 KGHSH and CDR2 LQKENI come from the germline V gene. The CDR3 runs 14 residues. The trim removed 8 bases at V and 0 bases at J, leaving 7 bases unmatched. The CDR3 protein is CASNSGGNSYEQYF. The CDR3, as DNA: TGTGCCAGCAACTCAGGGGGAAACTCCTACGAGCAGTACTTC.

This clonotype has ten or more counts. V gene TRBV6-1 combines with J gene TRBJ1-6; TRBD1 matches at 9 bases. CDR1 and CDR2 from the germline V gene are MNHNS and SASEGT. The CDR3 spans 18 residues. The J segment lost 3 bases and the V segment lost 5 bases, leaving 11 bases of the junction unmatched. The CDR3 region is CASSRNPGQGNYNSPLHF. In DNA form, the CDR3 reads TGTGCCAGCAGTCGCAACCCTGGACAGGGGAACTATAATTCACCCCTCCACTTT.